The present T cell receptor beta chain was sequenced within a study of cytomegalovirus exposure and HLA in healthy donors. In the PCR, 60 Vbeta and 13 Jbeta primers were used. Libraries were prepared by immunoSEQ multiplex PCR; TCRdb keeps only in-frame clonotypes and omits some of them. In the table there are some 140,000 clones, 70% to 80% of which are singletons. The CDR3 has 18 amino acids. Germline lookup yields CDR1 SGHRS and CDR2 YFSETQ. Unmatched junction bases numbered 8, after V lost 0 bases and J lost 2 bases. On this clone: Antigen specificity is unknown.

General study results and limits: Beyond CMV serostatus, there was no information to go on about immune exposure.

Material for sequencing was PBMCs. The chain couples TRBV5-1 to TRBJ2-1; 10 bases line up with TRBD2. This TCR derives from a man aged 30 to 45 in good health and CMV-seronegative. This CDR3 is CASSLEVISGGPYNEQFF. The CDR3 DNA follows: TGCGCCAGCAGCTTGGAAGTGATTAGCGGGGGGCCCTACAATGAGCAGTTCTTC.